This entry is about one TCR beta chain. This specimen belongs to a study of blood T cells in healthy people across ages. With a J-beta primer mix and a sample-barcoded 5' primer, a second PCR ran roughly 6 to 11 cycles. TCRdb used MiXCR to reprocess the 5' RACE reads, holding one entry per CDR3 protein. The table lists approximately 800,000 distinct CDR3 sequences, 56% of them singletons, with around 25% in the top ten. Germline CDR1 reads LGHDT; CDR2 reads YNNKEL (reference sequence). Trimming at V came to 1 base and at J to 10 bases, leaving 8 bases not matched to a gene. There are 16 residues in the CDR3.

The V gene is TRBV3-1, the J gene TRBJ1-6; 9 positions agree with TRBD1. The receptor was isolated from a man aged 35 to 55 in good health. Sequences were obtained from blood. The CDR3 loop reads CASSQGQGQGSSPLHF. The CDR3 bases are TGTGCCAGCAGCCAAGGGCAGGGACAGGGCAGCTCACCCCTCCACTTT.